This TCR beta chain was profiled in a study of blood T cell repertoires in COVID-19. Study at large: Both acute and convalescent COVID-19 samples were obtained from the United States, Italy and Spain. T cells, B-cell-depleted T cells, or PBMCs supplied cDNA or gDNA.

The germline gives CDR1 LNHNV, CDR2 YYDKDF (reference sequence). This CDR3 region has 15 residues. With V trimmed by 5 bases and J by 1 base, 6 bases remained unmatched. The authors' processing: Reference gene primer amplification yielded estimated nucleated cell counts. The repertoire was sequenced with immunoSEQ multiplex PCR; TCRdb's copy has only in-frame clones and lacks some. V, J and clone size derive from that table, while D and trimming were established from the DNA sequence. This table holds approximately 65,000 clones, 90% found once. Input material: peripheral blood. The origin of this receptor is a woman between 18 and 29 years old with acute or convalescent COVID-19. This sequence joins TRBV15 and TRBJ1-1; 8 bases match TRBD1. The CDR3 is CATSETGTGNTEAFF. CDR3 coding DNA: TGTGCCACCAGCGAGACCGGGACAGGGAACACTGAAGCTTTCTTT. Drawing the rest from reference TRBV15 and TRBJ1-1, the complete variable domain is DAMVIQNPRYQVTQFGKPVTLSCSQTLNHNVMYWYQQKSSQAPKLLFHYYDKDFNNEADTPDNFQSRRPNTSFCFLDIRSPGLGDTAMYLCATSETGTGNTEAFFGQGTRLTVV.